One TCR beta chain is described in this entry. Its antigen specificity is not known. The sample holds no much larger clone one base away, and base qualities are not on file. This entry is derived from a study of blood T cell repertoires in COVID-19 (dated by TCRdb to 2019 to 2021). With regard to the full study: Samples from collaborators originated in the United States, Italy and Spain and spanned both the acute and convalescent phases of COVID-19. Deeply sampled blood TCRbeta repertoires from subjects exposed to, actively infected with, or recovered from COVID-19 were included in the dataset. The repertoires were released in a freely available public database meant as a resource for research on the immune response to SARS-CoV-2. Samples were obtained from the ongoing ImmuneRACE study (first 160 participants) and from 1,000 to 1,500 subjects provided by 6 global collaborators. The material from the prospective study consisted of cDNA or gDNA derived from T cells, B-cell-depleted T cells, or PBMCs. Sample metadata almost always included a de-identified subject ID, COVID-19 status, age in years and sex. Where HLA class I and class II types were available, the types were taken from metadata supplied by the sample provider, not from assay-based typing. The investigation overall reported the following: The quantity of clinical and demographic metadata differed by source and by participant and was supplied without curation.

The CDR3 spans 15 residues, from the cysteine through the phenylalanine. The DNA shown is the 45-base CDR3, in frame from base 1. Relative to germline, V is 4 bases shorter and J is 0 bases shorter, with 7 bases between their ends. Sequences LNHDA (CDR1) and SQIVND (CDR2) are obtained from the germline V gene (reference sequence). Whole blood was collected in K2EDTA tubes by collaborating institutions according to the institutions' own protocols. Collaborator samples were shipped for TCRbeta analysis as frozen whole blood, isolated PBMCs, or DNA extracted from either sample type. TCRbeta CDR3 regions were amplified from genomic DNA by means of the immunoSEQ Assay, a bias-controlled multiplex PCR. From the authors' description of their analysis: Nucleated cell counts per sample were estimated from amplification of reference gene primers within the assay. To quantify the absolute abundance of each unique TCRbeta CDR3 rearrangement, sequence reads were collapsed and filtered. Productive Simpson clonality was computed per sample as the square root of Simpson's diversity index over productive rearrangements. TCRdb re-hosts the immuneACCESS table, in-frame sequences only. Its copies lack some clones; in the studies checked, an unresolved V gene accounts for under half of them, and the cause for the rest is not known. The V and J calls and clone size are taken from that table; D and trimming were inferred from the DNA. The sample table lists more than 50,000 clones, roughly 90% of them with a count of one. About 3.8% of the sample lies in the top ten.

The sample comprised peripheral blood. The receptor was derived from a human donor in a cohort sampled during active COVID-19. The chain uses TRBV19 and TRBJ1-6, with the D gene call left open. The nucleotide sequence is TGTGCCAGTAGTACCGGGAGCTCCTATAATTCACCCCTCCACTTT. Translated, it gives CASSTGSSYNSPLHF.